Below, one T cell receptor (beta chain) is given with its context. Its target is not known. TCRdb itself ran the reads through MiXCR, one entry per CDR3 protein. The sample contains under 90,000 distinct CDR3 sequences, about half of which appear only once. This sample was included in a study of T cell repertoires in cytomegalovirus infection. For the study at large: Recently identified HLA-C-restricted CMV epitopes were among the peptides used. The public TCR beta signatures pointed to both CMV infection and matching HLA type.

V shed 1 base and J 4 bases; nucleotides not matched to a gene: 6. The CDR3 runs to 15 residues. Whole-study results and caveats: Public TCR beta family frequency separated CMV-and-HLA carriers, including in an independent cohort. CMV-specific TCR beta clonotypes restricted by HLA-C dominated the ex vivo response.

The clonotype originates from a human donor in good health (CMV status not recorded). Some clones in this sample may be carry-over from other donors' samples. The rearrangement joins TRBV7-1 to TRBJ2-5, with TRBD1 matching over 7 bases. TRBV7-1 is classed as an ORF, of uncertain function. The sample here was CD8+ T cells from cultured PBMCs, taken from culture after CMV antigen stimulation. The CDR3 DNA is TGTGCCAGCAGCTCAGGACAGGGAAGGGGAGAGACCCAGTACTTC. Protein sequence: CASSSGQGRGETQYF.